This T cell receptor (beta chain) emerged from a study of OX40 agonist ivuxolimab in advanced cancers. A note on the overall study: Ivuxolimab was an agonistic, fully human IgG2 monoclonal antibody directed against OX40 (CD134), a costimulatory receptor. Intravenous ivuxolimab was administered to patients every 2 weeks at six dose levels: 0.01, 0.1, 0.3, 1.5, 3 and 10 mg/kg. Of the approximately 50 dose-escalation patients, hepatocellular carcinoma was present in about 20, melanoma in approximately 15, renal cell carcinoma in 9 and head and neck cancer in 9. In the dose-escalation cohort, around four fifths of patients were male, and the mean age was 60 years with a range of roughly 23 to 79. Patients were allowed to have had prior anti-PD-1, anti-PD-L1 or anti-CTLA-4 therapy, and 40% of the dose-escalation patients had been treated with checkpoint inhibitors. Partial responses occurred in three dose-escalation patients: two with cutaneous melanoma and one with hepatocellular carcinoma. The point of sequencing TCRbeta in the periphery was to test whether ivuxolimab changed TCR sequence diversity and drove clonal T-cell expansion. The paper covers the monotherapy dose-escalation part of the phase I ivuxolimab trial, which included N ≈ 50 patients. Overall study results and their limits: Low levels of normalized T-cell clonal expansion were also shown by some nonresponding patients. At doses of 0.1 to 3.0 mg/kg, clonal expansion of both CD4+ and CD8+ blood T cells was observed from baseline to week 6. In the 0.1-3.0 mg/kg groups, partial responders were among the patients with the lowest normalized peripheral clonal expansion, particularly in CD8+ T cells. After ivuxolimab, expanded clones were on average more numerous among CD8+ T cells than among CD4+ T cells. The antigen specificity of the clonally expanded peripheral T cells was not determined.

Patients with a history of autoimmune disease or receiving systemic immunosuppression were excluded from the trial. In every dose cohort, peripheral blood was drawn for TCR sequencing at baseline, cycle 4 day 1, and cycle 7 day 1. The samples were drawn from a first-in-human, open-label, multicenter phase I dose-escalation trial of ivuxolimab. The trial enrolled adults with locally advanced or metastatic head and neck squamous cell, hepatocellular, melanoma or renal cell carcinoma. Before TCR sequencing, CD4+ T cells and CD8+ T cells from peripheral blood were sorted into separate populations. Comments on this clone: Its antigen remains unidentified. No base-level quality is on record; no much larger clone is a single base apart.

To sequence the TCRbeta CDR3 region, genomic DNA was isolated from the sorted cells. TCRbeta CDR3 regions were sequenced using the immunoSEQ Assay. Imported from immuneACCESS, the table was reduced by TCRdb to in-frame sequences with V and J called. These copies leave out some clones; in studies compared against another copy, an unresolved V gene accounts for under half, and the cause of the remainder is not known. The sample profile shows tens of thousands of clones; approximately 80% of them were found once. The ten largest make up under 2% of the sample. This receptor was obtained from an adult with an advanced solid tumor such as melanoma, head and neck, liver or kidney cancer. Sequencing used CD4+ or CD8+ T cells sorted from blood, obtained in a trial of the OX40 agonist ivuxolimab.

The sequence in DNA is TGTGCCAGCAGCTTTCCCCAAGAGACCCAGTACTTC. It codes for CASSFPQETQYF. Rearrangement joined TRBV5-4 to TRBJ2-5, with an unclear D gene assignment. Sequences SGHNT (CDR1) and YYREEE (CDR2) are obtained from the germline V gene (reference sequence). The CDR3 sequence holds 12 residues, the cysteine and phenylalanine included. Only the CDR3 DNA is retained, 36 bases long and in frame from the first base. Deletion took 2 bases off V and 1 base off J, with a span of 3 bases between the germline ends.